These T cell receptor beta chains were read from a single sample in a study of OX40 agonist ivuxolimab in advanced cancers. Assay used: immunoSEQ multiplex PCR; TCRdb lists only in-frame clones, some missing. This sample has roughly 76,000 clones, with over 80% found just once. Sequencing used CD4+ or CD8+ T cells sorted from blood, obtained in a trial of the OX40 agonist ivuxolimab. The receptors were sampled from an adult with an advanced solid tumor such as melanoma, head and neck, liver or kidney cancer. Each CDR3 is given with its conserved first and last residue. Each record gives: J gene, V gene, D gene, clone size, CDR3 DNA, CDR3 protein. A D gene is named only where the DNA matches it firmly. Some rows mark clone size as missing; the rest say once, few, many or name a class of expanded clone.

TRBJ2-3	TRBV27	.	.	TGTGCCAGCAGCCCCTACTTACCCGCCGGCACAGATACGCAGTATTTT	CASSPYLPAGTDTQYF
TRBJ1-2	TRBV28	.	.	TGTGCCAGCAGTTTAGACAGTTACTATGGCTACACCTTC	CASSLDSYYGYTF
TRBJ2-3	TRBV7-9	.	.	TGTGCCAGCAGCTTTGGCGCAGATACGCAGTATTTT	CASSFGADTQYF
TRBJ2-2	TRBV4-1	.	.	TGCGCCAGCAGCCCCCGGGCAGGATTCCACGGGGAGCTGTTTTTT	CASSPRAGFHGELFF
TRBJ2-7	TRBV29-1	.	.	TGCAGCGTGCGGAAACGGTACGAGCAGTACTTC	CSVRKRYEQYF
TRBJ2-2	TRBV9	.	.	TGTGCCAGCAGCGTAGGTGGGGGCACCGGGGAGCTGTTTTTT	CASSVGGGTGELFF
TRBJ2-3	TRBV7-6	.	.	TGTGCCAGCAGCTTAGCAGACGATACGCAGTATTTT	CASSLADDTQYF
TRBJ2-1	TRBV19	TRBD2	.	TGTGCCAGTAGCCCGACTAGCGGCCCAAACTATGAGCAGTTCTTC	CASSPTSGPNYEQFF
TRBJ2-7	TRBV6-1	.	.	TGTGCCAGCAGTGAAGAACCCGTACCATACGAGCAGTACTTC	CASSEEPVPYEQYF
TRBJ2-7	TRBV4-2	TRBD1	.	TGTGCCAGCAGCCAAGAGGGACAGGGTGTCGCGTACGAGCAGTACTTC	CASSQEGQGVAYEQYF
TRBJ2-7	TRBV27	.	.	TGTGCCAGCAGTTCCTTATACGAGCAGTACTTC	CASSSLYEQYF
TRBJ2-7	TRBV19	TRBD2	.	TGTGCCAGTAGTATCGCGGGGGACTACGAGCAGTACTTC	CASSIAGDYEQYF
TRBJ1-5	TRBV28	.	.	TGTGCCAGCAGTCCCGCTTATAGCAATCAGCCCCAGCATTTT	CASSPAYSNQPQHF
TRBJ2-7	TRBV6-5	.	once	TGTGCCAGCAGTTACCCGCAGGACGAGCAGTACTTC	CASSYPQDEQYF
TRBJ1-2	TRBV19	.	.	TGTGCCAGTAGTACGGACCTATGGGGCAAGAAGAATGGCTACACCTTC	CASSTDLWGKKNGYTF
TRBJ1-1	TRBV7-3	.	once	TGTGCCAGCAGCTTTTATAAGAACACTGAAGCTTTCTTT	CASSFYKNTEAFF
TRBJ2-1	TRBV19	TRBD2	.	TGTGCCAGCCTACTAGTAGAGGAGCGGGAGTTCCGGAATGAGCAGTTCTTC	CASLLVEEREFRNEQFF
TRBJ2-1	TRBV19	.	.	TGTGCCAGTTCGTCTCTTGGACTACTCAATGAGCAGTTCTTC	CASSSLGLLNEQFF
TRBJ2-5	TRBV7-3	.	.	TGTGCCAGCAGCTCTTCCCCGGGAGTAGGAGAGACCCAGTACTTC	CASSSSPGVGETQYF
TRBJ2-1	TRBV9	.	once	TGTGCCAGCAGCGTAGTGGGGGGAGGAGGAAATGAGCAGTTCTTC	CASSVVGGGGNEQFF
TRBJ2-5	TRBV30	.	.	TGTGCCTGGGAGGGAGACCAAGAGACCCAGTACTTC	CAWEGDQETQYF
TRBJ1-2	TRBV11-1	.	.	TGTGCCAGCAGCTCATCAGCCGGTGTGGGCTATGGCTACACCTTC	CASSSSAGVGYGYTF
TRBJ2-5	TRBV28	TRBD2	.	TGTGCCAGCAGTTTCGTAGCGGGATTCCGGGAGACCCAGTACTTC	CASSFVAGFRETQYF
TRBJ2-6	TRBV7-9	.	.	TGTGCCAGCAGCTTCCCGATCCGGCCAAGGGGCTCTGGGGCCAACGTCCTGACTTTC	CASSFPIRPRGSGANVLTF
TRBJ2-7	TRBV5-4	.	.	TGTGCCAGCAGCTTTGCGGGGGCTTCCTACGAGCAGTACTTC	CASSFAGASYEQYF
TRBJ2-7	TRBV19	TRBD1	.	TGTGCCAGTAGTTTCGGGACAGGGCCCTACGAGCAGTACTTC	CASSFGTGPYEQYF
TRBJ2-7	TRBV19	TRBD1	.	TGTGCCAGTAGTATAGGAGGGGGCAACGACGAGCAGTACTTC	CASSIGGGNDEQYF
TRBJ1-1	TRBV5-1	.	.	TGCGCCAGCAGCTTGTGGAACGCGAACACTGAAGCTTTCTTT	CASSLWNANTEAFF
TRBJ2-7	TRBV9	.	.	TGTGCCAGCAGCGCCTCTTCGGGAAAACACGAGCAGTACTTC	CASSASSGKHEQYF
TRBJ2-3	TRBV6-6	TRBD1	.	TGTGCCAGCAGTACGGGACAGGGGTCAGATACGCAGTATTTT	CASSTGQGSDTQYF
TRBJ1-5	TRBV5-6	.	.	TGTGCCAGCAGCTTGTGGAGCAATCAGCCCCAGCATTTT	CASSLWSNQPQHF
TRBJ2-5	TRBV5-4	TRBD2	once	TGTGCCAGCAGCTTCGCGGGAGTGGGGGACTTC	CASSFAGVGDF
TRBJ1-1	TRBV27	.	once	TGTGCCAGCAGCGTTGATCTGAACACTGAAGCTTTCTTT	CASSVDLNTEAFF
TRBJ2-5	TRBV27	TRBD2	.	TGTGCCAGCAGTATAACTATGGGACTAGCGGGAGGGATTGAGACCCAGTACTTC	CASSITMGLAGGIETQYF
TRBJ2-2	TRBV9	TRBD1	once	TGTGCCAGCAGCGTAGGGGGACAGGGCCTCACCGGGGAGCTGTTTTTT	CASSVGGQGLTGELFF
TRBJ2-1	TRBV6-6	TRBD2	many	TGTGCCAGCAGTTACGGCGGGGGGGCAGGCAATGAGCAGTTCTTC	CASSYGGGAGNEQFF
TRBJ1-2	TRBV15	TRBD1	.	TGTGCCACCAGCAGGGGACAGGGAGGCTATGGCTACACCTTC	CATSRGQGGYGYTF